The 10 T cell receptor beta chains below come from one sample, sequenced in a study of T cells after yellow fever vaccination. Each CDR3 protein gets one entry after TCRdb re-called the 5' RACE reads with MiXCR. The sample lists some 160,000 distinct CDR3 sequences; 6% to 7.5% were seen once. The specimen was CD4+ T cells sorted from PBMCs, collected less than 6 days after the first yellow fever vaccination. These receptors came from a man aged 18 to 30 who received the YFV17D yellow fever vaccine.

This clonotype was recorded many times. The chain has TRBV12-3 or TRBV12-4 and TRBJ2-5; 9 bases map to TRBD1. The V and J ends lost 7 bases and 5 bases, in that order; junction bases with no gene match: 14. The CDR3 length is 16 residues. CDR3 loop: CASTTGQGAAGETQYF. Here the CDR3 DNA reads TGTGCCAGCACCACGGGACAGGGTGCCGCGGGGGAGACCCAGTACTTC.

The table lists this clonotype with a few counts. The CDR3 region is CASSLYGQENNEQFF. In DNA, the CDR3 is TGCGCCAGCAGCTTATATGGACAGGAAAACAATGAGCAGTTCTTC. The rearrangement uses TRBV5-1 and TRBJ2-1; 7 nucleotides agree with TRBD1. Germline V gene sequence: CDR1 SGHRS, CDR2 YFSETQ. The V segment lost 2 bases and the J segment 5 bases; nucleotides outside the gene matches: 7. The CDR3 runs 15 residues.

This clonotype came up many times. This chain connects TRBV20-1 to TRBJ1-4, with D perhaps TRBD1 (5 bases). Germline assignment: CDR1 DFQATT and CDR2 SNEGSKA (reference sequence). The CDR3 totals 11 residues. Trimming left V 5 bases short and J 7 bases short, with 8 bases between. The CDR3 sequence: CSARGGEKLFF. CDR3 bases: TGCAGTGCTCGCGGGGGTGAAAAACTGTTTTTT.

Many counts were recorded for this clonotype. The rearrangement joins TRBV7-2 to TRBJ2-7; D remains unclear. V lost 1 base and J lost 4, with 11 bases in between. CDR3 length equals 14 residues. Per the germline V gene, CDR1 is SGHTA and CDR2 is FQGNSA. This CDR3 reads CASSLVAGRYEQYF. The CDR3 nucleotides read TGTGCCAGCAGCTTAGTGGCCGGAAGATACGAGCAGTACTTC.

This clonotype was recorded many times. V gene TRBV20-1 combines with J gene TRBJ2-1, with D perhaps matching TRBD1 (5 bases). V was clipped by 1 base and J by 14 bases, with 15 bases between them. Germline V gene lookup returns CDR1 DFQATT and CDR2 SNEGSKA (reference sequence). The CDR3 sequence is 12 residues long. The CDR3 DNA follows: TGCAGTGCTAGAGGTGGGCAGGGTAGTGAGTTCTTC. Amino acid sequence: CSARGGQGSEFF.

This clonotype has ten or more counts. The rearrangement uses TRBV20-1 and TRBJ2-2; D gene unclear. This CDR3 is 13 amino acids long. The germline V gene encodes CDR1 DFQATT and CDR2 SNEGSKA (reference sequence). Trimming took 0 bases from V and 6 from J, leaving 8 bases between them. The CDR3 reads CSARDRRPGELFF. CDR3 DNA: TGCAGTGCTAGAGATCGGCGCCCCGGGGAGCTGTTTTTT.

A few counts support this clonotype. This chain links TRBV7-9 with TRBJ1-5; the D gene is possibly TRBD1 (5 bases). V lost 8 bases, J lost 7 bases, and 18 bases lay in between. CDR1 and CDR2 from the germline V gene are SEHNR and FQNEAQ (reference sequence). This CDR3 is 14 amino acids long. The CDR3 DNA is TGTGCCAGCGGTGGACTAGGCAGGGAACAGCCCCAGCATTTT. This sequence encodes CASGGLGREQPQHF.

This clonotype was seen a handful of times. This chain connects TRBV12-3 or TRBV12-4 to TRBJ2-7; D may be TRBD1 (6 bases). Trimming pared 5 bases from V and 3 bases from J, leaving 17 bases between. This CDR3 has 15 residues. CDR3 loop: CASSPRTAERYEQYF. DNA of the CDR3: TGTGCCAGCAGTCCCAGGACAGCCGAACGCTACGAGCAGTACTTC.

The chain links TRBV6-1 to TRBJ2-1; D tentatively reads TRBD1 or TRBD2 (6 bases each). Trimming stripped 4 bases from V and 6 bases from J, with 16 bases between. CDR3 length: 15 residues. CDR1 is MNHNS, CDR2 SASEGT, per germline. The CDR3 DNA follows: TGTGCCAGCAGTGCGCCGGGGGCTGTGGGCAATGAGCAGTTCTTC. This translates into CASSAPGAVGNEQFF.

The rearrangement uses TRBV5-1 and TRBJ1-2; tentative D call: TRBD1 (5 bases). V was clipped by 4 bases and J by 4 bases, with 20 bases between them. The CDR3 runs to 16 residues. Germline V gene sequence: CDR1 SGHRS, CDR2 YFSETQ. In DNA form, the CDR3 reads TGCGCCAGCAGCCCGACGTGGGGGGTCTTTTTCTATGGCTACACCTTC. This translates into CASSPTWGVFFYGYTF.